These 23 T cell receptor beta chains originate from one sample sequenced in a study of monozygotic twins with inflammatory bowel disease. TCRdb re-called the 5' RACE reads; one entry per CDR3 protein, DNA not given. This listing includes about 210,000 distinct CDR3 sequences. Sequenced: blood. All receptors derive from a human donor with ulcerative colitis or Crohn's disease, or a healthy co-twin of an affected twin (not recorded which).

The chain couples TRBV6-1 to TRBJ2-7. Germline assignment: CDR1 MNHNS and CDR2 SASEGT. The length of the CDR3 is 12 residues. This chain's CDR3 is CASSERSYEQYF.

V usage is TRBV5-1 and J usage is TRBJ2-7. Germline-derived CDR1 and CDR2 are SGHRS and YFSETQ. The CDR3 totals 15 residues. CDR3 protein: CASSLAPGNPYEQYF.

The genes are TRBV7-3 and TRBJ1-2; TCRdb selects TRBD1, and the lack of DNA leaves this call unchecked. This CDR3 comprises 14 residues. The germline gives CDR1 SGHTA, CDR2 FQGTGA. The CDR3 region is CASSPTPGNYGYTF.

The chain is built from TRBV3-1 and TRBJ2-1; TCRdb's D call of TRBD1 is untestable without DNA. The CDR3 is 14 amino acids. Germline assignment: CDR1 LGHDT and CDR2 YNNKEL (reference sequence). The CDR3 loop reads CASSQGGVHNEQFF.

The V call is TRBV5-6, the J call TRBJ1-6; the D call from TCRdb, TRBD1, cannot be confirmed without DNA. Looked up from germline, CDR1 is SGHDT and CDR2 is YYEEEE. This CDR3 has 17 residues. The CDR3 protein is CASSSRTTSSYNSPLHF.

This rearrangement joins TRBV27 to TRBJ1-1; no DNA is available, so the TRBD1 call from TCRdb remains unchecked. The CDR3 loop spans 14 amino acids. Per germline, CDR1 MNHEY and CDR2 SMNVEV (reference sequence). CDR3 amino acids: CASSPGTVNTEAFF.

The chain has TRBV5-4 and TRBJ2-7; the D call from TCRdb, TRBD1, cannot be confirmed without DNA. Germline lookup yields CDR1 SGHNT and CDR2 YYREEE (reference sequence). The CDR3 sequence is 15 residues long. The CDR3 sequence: CASSLKRGAGDEQYF.

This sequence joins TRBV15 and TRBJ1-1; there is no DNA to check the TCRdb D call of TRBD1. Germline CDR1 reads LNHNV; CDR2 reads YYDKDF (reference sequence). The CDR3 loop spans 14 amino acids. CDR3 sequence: CATSLHRDRSEAFF. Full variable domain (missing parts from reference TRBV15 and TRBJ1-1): DAMVIQNPRYQVTQFGKPVTLSCSQTLNHNVMYWYQQKSSQAPKLLFHYYDKDFNNEADTPDNFQSRRPNTSFCFLDIRSPGLGDTAMYLCATSLHRDRSEAFFGQGTRLTVV.

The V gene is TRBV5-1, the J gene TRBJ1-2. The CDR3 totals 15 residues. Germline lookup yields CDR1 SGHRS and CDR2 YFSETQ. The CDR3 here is CASSLEPGGGTGYTF.

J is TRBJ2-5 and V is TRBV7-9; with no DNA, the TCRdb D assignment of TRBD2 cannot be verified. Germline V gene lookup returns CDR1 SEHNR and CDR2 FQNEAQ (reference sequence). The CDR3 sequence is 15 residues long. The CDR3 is CASSRGTSGWETQYF.

CDR3 protein: CSARVRQATPATTNYGYTF. The chain joins TRBV20-1 to TRBJ1-2; TCRdb calls TRBD1, which cannot be checked without DNA. In germline, CDR1 is DFQATT, CDR2 SNEGSKA (reference sequence). This CDR3 region has 19 residues.

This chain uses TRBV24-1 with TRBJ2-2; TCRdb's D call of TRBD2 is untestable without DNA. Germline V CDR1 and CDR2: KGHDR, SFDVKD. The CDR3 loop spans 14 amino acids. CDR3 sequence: CATSESAGTGELFF.

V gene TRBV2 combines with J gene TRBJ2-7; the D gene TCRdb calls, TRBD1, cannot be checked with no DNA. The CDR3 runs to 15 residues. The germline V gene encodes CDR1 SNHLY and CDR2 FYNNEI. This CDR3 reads CASSPGTRSSYEQYF.

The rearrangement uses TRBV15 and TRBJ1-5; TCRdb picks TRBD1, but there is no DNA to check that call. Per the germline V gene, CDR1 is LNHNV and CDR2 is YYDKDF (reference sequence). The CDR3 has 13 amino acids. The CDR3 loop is CATGRGSNQPQHF.

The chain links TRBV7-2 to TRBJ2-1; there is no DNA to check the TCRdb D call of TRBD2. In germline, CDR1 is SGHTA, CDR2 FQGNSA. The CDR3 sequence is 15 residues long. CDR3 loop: CASSLLAGGGNEQFF.

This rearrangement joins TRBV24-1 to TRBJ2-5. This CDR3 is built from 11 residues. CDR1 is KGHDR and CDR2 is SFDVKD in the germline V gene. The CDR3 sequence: CATSDYETQYF.

CDR3 residues: CASSPSGQGPTEAFF. The chain is built from TRBV18 and TRBJ1-1; absent DNA, TCRdb's TRBD1 call cannot be checked. The length of the CDR3 is 15 residues. The germline V gene encodes CDR1 KGHSH and CDR2 LQKENI.

The CDR3 region is CASSALGLKSTDTQYF. The rearrangement links TRBV9 to TRBJ2-3; TCRdb names TRBD2, which stays unverified in the absence of DNA. Germline CDR1 and CDR2: SGDLS and YYNGEE. The CDR3 sequence is 16 residues long.

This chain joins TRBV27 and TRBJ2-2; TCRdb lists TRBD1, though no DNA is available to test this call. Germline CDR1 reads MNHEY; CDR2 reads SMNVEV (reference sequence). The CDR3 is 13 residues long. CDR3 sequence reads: CASRRDVSGELFF.

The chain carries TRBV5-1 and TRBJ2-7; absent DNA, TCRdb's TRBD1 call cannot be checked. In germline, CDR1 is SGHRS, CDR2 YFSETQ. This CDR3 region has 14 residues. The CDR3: CASSAMEGAGEQYF.

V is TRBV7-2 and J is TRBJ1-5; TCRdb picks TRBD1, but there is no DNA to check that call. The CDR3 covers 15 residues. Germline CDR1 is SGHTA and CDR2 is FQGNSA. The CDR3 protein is CASSLLGGQNQPQHF.

CDR3 amino acids: CASSSRDRGTQPQHF. The V and J genes are TRBV27 and TRBJ1-5; absent DNA, TCRdb's TRBD1 call cannot be checked. This CDR3 spans 15 amino acids. Germline V gives CDR1 MNHEY, CDR2 SMNVEV (reference sequence).

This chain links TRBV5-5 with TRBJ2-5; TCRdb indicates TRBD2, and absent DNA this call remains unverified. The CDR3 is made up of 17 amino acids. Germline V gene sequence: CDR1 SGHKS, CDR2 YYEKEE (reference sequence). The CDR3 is CASRRLAGGFGEETQYF.